This entry is about one TCR beta chain. It lacks a known antigen. Per-base qualities were not stored, and no clone one base away is much larger. Measured from the cysteine to the phenylalanine, the CDR3 is 15 residues long. Only CDR3 DNA is held: 45 bases, read in frame from base 1. A distance of 12 bases separates the germline ends of V and J, which lose 2 bases and 7 bases respectively. Per the germline V gene (reference sequence), SEHNR is the CDR1 and FQNEAQ is the CDR2. The sample's time point label is to be understood as: about 28 days (+/-7) after the second vaccine dose. AZD1222 recipients whose second dose came at about 4 weeks and those whose second dose came at about 12 weeks were combined into one group, since spike-specific TCR depth and breadth did not differ between the two schedules. Vaccinee samples were obtained from the UK trials COV001 and COV002, which included a single-blind randomized controlled phase 2/3 trial of AZD1222 (ChAdOx1 nCoV-19) in healthy adults. Trial participant PBMC samples were collected at day 0 and day 28 after the second dose for TCRbeta chain sequencing.

The sample comes from a study of T cell responses to AZD1222 COVID-19 vaccine (dated by TCRdb to the early 2020s). The study in broad terms: TCR sequencing was performed for about 250 trial participants, of whom around 200 were given two doses of AZD1222 and some 25 were given two doses of MenACWY control vaccine. Trial participants were enrolled into age subgroups of 18-55, 56-69 and 70-plus years, which contained 148, 28 and 57 TCR-sequenced participants, respectively.

The CDR3 regions of human TCRbeta chains were analyzed by immunosequencing. Per the authors' processing: TCRs in the repertoires were compared against a reference library of SARS-CoV-2-specific TCRs that had been generated with the MIRA antigen-specificity platform. Breadth was defined as the fraction of unique TCRs that were SARS-CoV-2-associated, and depth was defined as the fraction of total T cells that were SARS-CoV-2-associated. Each spike-specific TCR was assigned to its reactive spike region and to a CD4 or CD8 class using the MIRA data. Log10-transformed breadth and depth values were compared by one-way ANOVA with Sidak's multiple comparisons tests. TCRdb holds this immuneACCESS table with in-frame rearrangements only. Some clones are missing; in checked studies, unresolved V genes explain under half, and the rest has no known cause. V, J and clone size derive from that table, while D and trimming were established from the DNA sequence. The sample table records 110,000 or so clones; about 91% of these occur just once. The ten most abundant clones make up about 6.8% of the sample.

Study-wide conclusions, independent of this receptor: A significant rise in spike-specific TCR breadth and depth was observed after two AZD1222 doses relative to day 0 and relative to MenACWY recipients. Because no day 14 peak-response samples were available, repertoires were characterized only after the peak T cell response. The 56-69-year group was small, and its depth increase did not reach significance, likely because of low power. Only five to seven AZD1222 recipients were SARS-CoV-2 seropositive at baseline, limiting conclusions about previously exposed vaccinees. Vaccine-associated CD4 TCRs spanned the whole spike protein, with dominant responses in regions 160-218 and 743-854. Participants were mostly white British and included more females than males, and it was suggested by the authors that clonal diversity may have been underestimated. Nearly half of unique spike-specific TCRs reportedly recognized epitopes outside regions mutated in the B.1.351 and B.1.1.7 variants.

This specimen consisted of peripheral blood, obtained 28 days after the second AZD1222 dose. This TCR derives from an adult who received the AZD1222 COVID-19 vaccine. The V and J genes are TRBV7-9 and TRBJ1-6; no D gene call is confident. The bases are TGTGCCAGCAGCTTACGGACCGGCGCAAATTCACCCCTCCACTTT. The resulting protein is CASSLRTGANSPLHF. Outside the CDR3, residues come from the reference TRBV7-9 and TRBJ1-6 proteins, so the full variable domain is: DTGVSQNPRHKITKRGQNVTFRCDPISEHNRLYWYRQTLGQGPEFLTYFQNEAQLEKSRLLSDRFSAERPKGSFSTLEIQRTEQGDSAMYLCASSLRTGANSPLHFGNGTRLTVT.